This note documents a single T cell receptor beta chain sequence. The data were taken from a study of T cells in localized non-small cell lung cancer. The protocol was immunoSEQ multiplex PCR, while the TCRdb copy is restricted to in-frame clones and leaves out a portion. The data contain 48,000 or so clones, about 72% of them seen just once; the ten biggest clones take up about a sixth. The CDR3 extends over 14 amino acids. The V segment lost 5 bases and the J segment 4 bases; nucleotides outside the gene matches: 6. Germline CDR1 and CDR2: SGHDT and YYEEEE. The TCR sequence derives from a man between 35 and 75 years old with stage I squamous cell lung carcinoma. The sequencing used peripheral blood, collected before any cancer treatment. The chain employs TRBV5-6 and TRBJ1-1, with 9 bases fitting TRBD1. CDR3 loop: CASRPTGGSTEAFF. CDR3 in DNA: TGTGCCAGCAGACCGACAGGGGGTAGCACTGAAGCTTTCTTT.